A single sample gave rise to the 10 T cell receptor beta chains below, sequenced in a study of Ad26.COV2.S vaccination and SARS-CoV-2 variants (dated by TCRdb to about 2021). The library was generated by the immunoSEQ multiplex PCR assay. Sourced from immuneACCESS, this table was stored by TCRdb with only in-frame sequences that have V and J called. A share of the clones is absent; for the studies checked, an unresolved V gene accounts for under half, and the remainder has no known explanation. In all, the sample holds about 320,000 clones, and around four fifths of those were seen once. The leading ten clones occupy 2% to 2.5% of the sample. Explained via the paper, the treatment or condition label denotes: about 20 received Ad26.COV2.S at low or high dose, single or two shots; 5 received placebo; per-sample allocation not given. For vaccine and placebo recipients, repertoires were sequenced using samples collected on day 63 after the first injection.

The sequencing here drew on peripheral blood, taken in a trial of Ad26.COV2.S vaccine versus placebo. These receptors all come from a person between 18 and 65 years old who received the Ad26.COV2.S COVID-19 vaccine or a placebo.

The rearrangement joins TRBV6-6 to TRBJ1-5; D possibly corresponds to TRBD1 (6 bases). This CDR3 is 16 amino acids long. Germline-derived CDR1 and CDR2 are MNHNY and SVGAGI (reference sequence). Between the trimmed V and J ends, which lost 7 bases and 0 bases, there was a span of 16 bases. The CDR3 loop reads CASNQLRGASNQPQHF. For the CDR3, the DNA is TGTGCCAGCAACCAATTGAGGGGGGCTAGCAATCAGCCCCAGCATTTT.

The CDR3 nucleotides read TGTGCCAGCAGCTTAATTACGAACACTGAAGCTTTCTTT. Encoded protein: CASSLITNTEAFF. The chain uses TRBV7-2 and TRBJ1-1; no firm D call. This CDR3 is 13 amino acids long. Germline V gene sequence: CDR1 SGHTA, CDR2 FQGNSA. Trimming cost V 2 bases and J 1 base, with 5 bases left between them. Using reference TRBV7-2 and TRBJ1-1 for the parts outside the CDR3, the full variable domain is GAGVSQSPSNKVTEKGKDVELRCDPISGHTALYWYRQSLGQGLEFLIYFQGNSAPDKSGLPSDRFSAERTGGSVSTLTIQRTQQEDSAVYLCASSLITNTEAFFGQGTRLTVV.

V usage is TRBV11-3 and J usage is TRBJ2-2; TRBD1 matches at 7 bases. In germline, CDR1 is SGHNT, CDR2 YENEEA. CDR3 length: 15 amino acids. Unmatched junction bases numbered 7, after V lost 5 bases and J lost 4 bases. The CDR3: CASSNRQGSTGELFF. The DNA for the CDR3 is TGTGCCAGCAGCAACCGACAGGGAAGCACCGGGGAGCTGTTTTTT.

The CDR3 reads CASNDVGSGANVLTF. The CDR3, as DNA: TGCGCCAGCAACGACGTTGGCTCTGGGGCCAACGTCCTGACTTTC. The chain recombines TRBV5-1 with TRBJ2-6; D is unclear. The CDR3 is 15 residues long. V lost 6 bases and J lost 0, with 10 bases in between. CDR1 and CDR2 (germline): SGHRS, YFSETQ.

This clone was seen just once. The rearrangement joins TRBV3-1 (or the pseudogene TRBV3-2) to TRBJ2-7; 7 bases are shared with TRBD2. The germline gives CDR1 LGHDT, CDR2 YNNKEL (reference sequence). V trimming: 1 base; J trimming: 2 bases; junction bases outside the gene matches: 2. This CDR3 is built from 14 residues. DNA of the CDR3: TGTGCCAGCAGCCAAGCGGGGGGACCCTACGAGCAGTACTTC. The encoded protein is CASSQAGGPYEQYF.

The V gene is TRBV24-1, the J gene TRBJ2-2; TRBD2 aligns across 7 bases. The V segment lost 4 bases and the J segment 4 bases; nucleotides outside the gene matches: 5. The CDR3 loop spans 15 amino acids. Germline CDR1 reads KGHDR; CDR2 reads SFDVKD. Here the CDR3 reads CATSEGGQGTGELFF. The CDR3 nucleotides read TGTGCCACCAGTGAGGGAGGGCAGGGCACCGGGGAGCTGTTTTTT.

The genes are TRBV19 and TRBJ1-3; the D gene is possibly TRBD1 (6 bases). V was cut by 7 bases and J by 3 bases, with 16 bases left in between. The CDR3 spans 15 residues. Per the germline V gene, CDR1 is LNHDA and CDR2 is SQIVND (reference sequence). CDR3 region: CASNPGTGIGNTIYF. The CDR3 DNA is TGTGCCAGTAACCCCGGAACAGGGATTGGAAACACCATATATTTT.

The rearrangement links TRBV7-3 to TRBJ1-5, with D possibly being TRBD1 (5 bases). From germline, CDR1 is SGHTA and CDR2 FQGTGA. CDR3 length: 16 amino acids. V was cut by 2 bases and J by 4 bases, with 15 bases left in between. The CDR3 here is CASSLGAGNGNQPQHF. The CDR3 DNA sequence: TGTGCCAGCAGCTTAGGGGCAGGGAATGGGAATCAGCCCCAGCATTTT.

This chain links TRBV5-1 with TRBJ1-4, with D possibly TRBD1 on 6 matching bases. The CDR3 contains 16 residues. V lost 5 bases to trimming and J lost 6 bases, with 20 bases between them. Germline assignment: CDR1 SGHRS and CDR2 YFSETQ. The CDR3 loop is CASRLGQTLRHEKLFF. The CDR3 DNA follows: TGCGCCAGCAGATTAGGACAGACCCTTAGGCATGAAAAACTGTTTTTT.

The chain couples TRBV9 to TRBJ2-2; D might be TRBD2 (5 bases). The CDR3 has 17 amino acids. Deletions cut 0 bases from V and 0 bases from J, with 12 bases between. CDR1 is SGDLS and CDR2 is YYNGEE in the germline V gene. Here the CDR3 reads CASSVDHSRANTGELFF. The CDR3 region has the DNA TGTGCCAGCAGCGTAGACCATTCGAGGGCGAACACCGGGGAGCTGTTTTTT.